This T cell receptor beta chain was profiled in a study of shared clonotypes between healthy human individuals. Looking at the study overall: CD4 naive and memory got three plates each, CD8 naive two, CD8 memory one.

For sorted subsets, 200 ng DNA per replicate equaled 30,000 or so T cell genomes. Only in-frame clones appear in the TCRdb table, and some are missing; sequencing was by immunoSEQ multiplex PCR. The sample carries about 680,000 clones, 60% to 75% recorded once. This clone was counted a few times. Deletions cut 5 bases from V and 0 bases from J, with 11 bases between. This CDR3 has 14 amino acids. Germline V gene lookup returns CDR1 MGHDK and CDR2 SYGVNS. The receptor comes from a woman aged 25 to 39 in good health. Sequenced input: memory CD4+ T cells sorted from blood. Sample subset: CD45RA-negative fraction. The genes are TRBV25-1 and TRBJ2-7; D possibly corresponds to TRBD2 (5 bases). CDR3 protein: CASSLGRGSYEQYF. The CDR3 DNA follows: TGTGCCAGCAGTCTGGGTCGGGGCTCCTACGAGCAGTACTTC.